This paragraph reports one T cell receptor beta chain. All enrollees were roughly 18 to 89 years old and from fewer than 30 US areas. Cohort placement rested on clinical history that participants reported themselves. This CDR3 is built from 15 residues. The ends were cut back, 3 bases at V and 2 bases at J, with 9 bases in the middle. Looked up from germline, CDR1 is SGHKS and CDR2 is YYEKEE (reference sequence). The data derive from a study of blood T cell repertoires in COVID-19. Study in general: T cells, B-cell-depleted T cells, or PBMCs provided the cDNA or gDNA that served as material.

Per the authors' pipeline: Amplifying reference gene primers gave estimates of nucleated cell counts. The method was immunoSEQ multiplex PCR; TCRdb's version includes in-frame clones alone and lacks a portion of them. V, J and clone size are taken as reported in that table, and D and trimming were inferred from the DNA itself. The data hold 200,000 or so clones, with around 86% observed a single time. This receptor was obtained from a woman between 40 and 55 years old with acute COVID-19. The source material was PBMCs or T cells enriched from blood (not recorded which). The chain links TRBV5-5 to TRBJ2-6; D gene unclear. CDR3 bases: TGTGCCAGCAGCTCCCTATTGACTGGGGCCAACGTCCTGACTTTC. Its translation: CASSSLLTGANVLTF.